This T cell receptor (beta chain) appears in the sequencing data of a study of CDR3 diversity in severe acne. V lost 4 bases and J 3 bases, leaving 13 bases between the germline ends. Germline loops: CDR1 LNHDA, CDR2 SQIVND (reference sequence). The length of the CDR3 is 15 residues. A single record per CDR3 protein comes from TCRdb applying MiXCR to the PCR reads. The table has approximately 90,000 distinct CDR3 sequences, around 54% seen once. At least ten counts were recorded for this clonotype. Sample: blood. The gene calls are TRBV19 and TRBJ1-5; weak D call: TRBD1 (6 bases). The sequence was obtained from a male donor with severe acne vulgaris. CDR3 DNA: TGTGCCAGTAGTAATAATGGACAGCACAATCAGCCCCAGCATTTT. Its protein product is CASSNNGQHNQPQHF.